This T cell receptor (beta chain) was sequenced for a study of T cell responses to AZD1222 COVID-19 vaccine. The method was immunoSEQ multiplex PCR; TCRdb's version includes in-frame clones alone and lacks a portion of them. The sample shows 150,000 to 200,000 clones, 92% of them seen only once. Study-wide points: Possibly, clonal diversity was underestimated; donors were largely white British and included more females. Only after the peak T cell response were repertoires sampled.

Pooling covered second doses at about 4 or about 12 weeks. V lost 4 bases, J lost 6 bases, and 6 bases stayed unmatched. CDR1 and CDR2 from the germline V gene are SGHDT and YYEEEE. The CDR3 consists of 14 residues. For this clone: The antigen remains undetermined.

This clonotype originated in an adult who received the AZD1222 COVID-19 vaccine. This chain connects TRBV5-6 to TRBJ1-2; 10 positions match TRBD1. This sample comprised peripheral blood, obtained 28 days after the second AZD1222 dose. The CDR3 region is CASSLLGTGDGYTF. The CDR3 nucleotides read TGTGCCAGCAGCCTTCTCGGGACAGGGGATGGCTACACCTTC.